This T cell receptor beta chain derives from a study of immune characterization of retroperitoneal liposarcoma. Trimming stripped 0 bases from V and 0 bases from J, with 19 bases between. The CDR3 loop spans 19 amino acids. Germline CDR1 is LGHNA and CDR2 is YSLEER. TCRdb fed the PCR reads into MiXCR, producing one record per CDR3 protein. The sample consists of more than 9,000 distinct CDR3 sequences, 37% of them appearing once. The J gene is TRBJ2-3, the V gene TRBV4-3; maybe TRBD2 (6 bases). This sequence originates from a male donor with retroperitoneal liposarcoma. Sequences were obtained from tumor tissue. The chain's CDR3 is CASSQDGELRGASTDTQYF. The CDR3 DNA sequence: TGCGCCAGCAGCCAAGATGGCGAGTTGCGGGGAGCTAGCACAGATACGCAGTATTTT.